This T cell receptor beta chain was observed in a study of early T cells in non-severe SARS-CoV-2 infection. This clonotype occurred many times. TCRdb ran MiXCR on the 5' RACE reads and lists one entry per CDR3 protein. The data show 25,000 to 30,000 distinct CDR3 sequences, with about 4.8% seen just once and less than 14% held by the top ten. V lost 0 bases and J lost 4, with 12 bases in between. The CDR3 runs to 15 residues. The germline CDR1 and CDR2 sequences are MNHNY and SVGAGI (reference sequence). This sequence originates from an adult who was a healthcare worker with PCR-confirmed SARS-CoV-2 infection or an uninfected control (not recorded which). The rearrangement uses TRBV6-6 and TRBJ1-2; no clear D. Sequencing input: whole blood. The CDR3 DNA sequence: TGTGCCAGCAGTTACTCGAGCAGCTCCGGCTATGGCTACACCTTC. The encoded protein is CASSYSSSSGYGYTF.